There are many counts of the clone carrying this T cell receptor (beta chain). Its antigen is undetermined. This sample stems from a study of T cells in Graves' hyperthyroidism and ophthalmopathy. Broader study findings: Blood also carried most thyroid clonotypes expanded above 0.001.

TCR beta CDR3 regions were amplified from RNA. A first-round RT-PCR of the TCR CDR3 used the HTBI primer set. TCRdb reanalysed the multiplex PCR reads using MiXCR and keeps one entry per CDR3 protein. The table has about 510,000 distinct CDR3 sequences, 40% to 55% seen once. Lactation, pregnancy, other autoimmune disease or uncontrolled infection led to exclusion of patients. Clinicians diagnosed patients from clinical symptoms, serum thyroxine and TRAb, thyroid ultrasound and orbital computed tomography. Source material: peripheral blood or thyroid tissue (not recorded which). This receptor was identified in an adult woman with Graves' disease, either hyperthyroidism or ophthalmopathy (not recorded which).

CDR3 sequence reads: CASSLSGANTEAFF. The CDR3, as DNA: TGTGCCAGCAGTTTATCCGGGGCGAACACTGAAGCTTTCTTT. This chain links TRBV12-3 or TRBV12-4 with TRBJ1-1; maybe TRBD1 (5 bases). V was clipped by 2 bases and J by 1 base, with 8 bases between them. The CDR3 loop spans 14 amino acids.